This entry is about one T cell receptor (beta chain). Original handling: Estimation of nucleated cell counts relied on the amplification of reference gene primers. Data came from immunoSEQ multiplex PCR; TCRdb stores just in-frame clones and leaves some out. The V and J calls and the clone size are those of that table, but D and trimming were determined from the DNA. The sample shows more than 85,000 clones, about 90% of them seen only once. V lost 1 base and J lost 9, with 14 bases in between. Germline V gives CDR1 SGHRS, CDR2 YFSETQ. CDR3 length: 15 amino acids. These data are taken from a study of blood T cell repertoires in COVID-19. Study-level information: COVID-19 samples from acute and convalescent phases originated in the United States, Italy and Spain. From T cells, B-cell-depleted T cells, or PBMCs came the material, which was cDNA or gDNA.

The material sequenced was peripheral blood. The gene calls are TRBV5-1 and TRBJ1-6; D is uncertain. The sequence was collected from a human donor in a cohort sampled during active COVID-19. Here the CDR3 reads CASSLSPMGASPLHF. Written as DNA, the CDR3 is TGCGCCAGCAGCTTGTCCCCTATGGGAGCTTCACCCCTCCACTTT.